This TCR beta chain comes out of a study of blood T cell repertoires in COVID-19. Assay: immunoSEQ multiplex PCR; the TCRdb copy retains only in-frame clones and omits some. The table records approximately 190,000 clones, roughly 80% of them present only once. Germline V gene data show CDR1 as GTSNPN and CDR2 as SVGIG (reference sequence). V lost 5 bases and J lost 6; bases outside the gene matches: 2. The CDR3 runs to 14 residues. The sequencing sample was made of peripheral blood. The sequence came from a man aged 30 to 45 with active or convalescent COVID-19. This chain connects TRBV30 to TRBJ2-3; 16 nucleotides agree with TRBD2. The DNA for the CDR3 is TGTGCCTGGCTGGGACTAGCGGGAGGGGATACGCAGTATTTT. Protein: CAWLGLAGGDTQYF.